This T cell receptor beta chain was profiled in a study of graft-versus-host responses after intestinal transplantation. Study summary: Recipients had transplants, and these were multivisceral, liver-intestinal, or isolated intestinal.

Some clones are missing from TCRdb's copy, which holds only in-frame ones; the method was immunoSEQ multiplex PCR. The sample shows about 120,000 clones, 75% to 95% of them seen only once. Study results and limitations: There were GvH clones found in recipient marrow, and some of them appeared first in ileum or blood. Declines in HvG clones occurring early post-transplant were associated with peak circulating GvH clone levels.

A remark on this clone: The antigen is unknown.

The material was unstimulated CD4+ T cells sorted from spleen or lymph node cells, obtained before intestinal transplant. The sequence came from a human donor who received an intestinal transplant.

CDR3 loop: CASSLTGTSGGYEQYF. CDR3 sequence (DNA): TGTGCCAGCAGCTTGACCGGGACTAGCGGGGGCTACGAGCAGTACTTC. The rearrangement links TRBV7-2 to TRBJ2-7; 14 bases align to TRBD2. From germline, CDR1 is SGHTA and CDR2 FQGNSA. The CDR3 length is 16 residues. Unmatched junction bases numbered 4, after V lost 3 bases and J lost 3 bases.